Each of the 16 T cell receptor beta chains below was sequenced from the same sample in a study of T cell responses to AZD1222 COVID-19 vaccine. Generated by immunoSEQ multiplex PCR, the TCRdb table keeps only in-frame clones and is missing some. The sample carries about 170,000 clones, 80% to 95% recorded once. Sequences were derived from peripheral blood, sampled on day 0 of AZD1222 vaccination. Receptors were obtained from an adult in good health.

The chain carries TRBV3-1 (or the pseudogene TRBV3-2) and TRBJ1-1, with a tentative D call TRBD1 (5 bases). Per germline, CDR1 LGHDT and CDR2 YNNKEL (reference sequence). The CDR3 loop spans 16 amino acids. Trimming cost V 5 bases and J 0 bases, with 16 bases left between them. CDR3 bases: TGTGCCAGCAGCACCCGAGGACGGGGGATGAACACTGAAGCTTTCTTT. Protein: CASSTRGRGMNTEAFF.

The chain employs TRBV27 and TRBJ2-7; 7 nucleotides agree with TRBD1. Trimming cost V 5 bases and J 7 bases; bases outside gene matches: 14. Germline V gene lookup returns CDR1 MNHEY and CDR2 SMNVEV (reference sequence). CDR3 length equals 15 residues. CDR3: CASSPQGVPRGEQYF. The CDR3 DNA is TGTGCCAGCAGTCCCCAGGGGGTCCCTAGAGGAGAGCAGTACTTC.

The CDR3: CSVEVVQGRDGYTF. In nucleotides, the CDR3 is TGCAGCGTTGAAGTGGTGCAGGGGAGGGATGGCTACACCTTC. The chain uses TRBV29-1 and TRBJ1-2; tentative D call: TRBD1 (6 bases). Trimming took off 1 base at V and 6 bases at J, with 15 bases between the two ends. Germline V gene lookup returns CDR1 SQVTM and CDR2 ANQGSEA. The CDR3 runs 14 residues.

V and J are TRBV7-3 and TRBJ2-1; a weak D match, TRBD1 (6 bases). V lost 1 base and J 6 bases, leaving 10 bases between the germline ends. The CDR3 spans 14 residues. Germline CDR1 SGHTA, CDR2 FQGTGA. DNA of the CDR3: TGTGCCAGCAGCTTAATTCCAGGGGTCAATGAGCAGTTCTTC. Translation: CASSLIPGVNEQFF.

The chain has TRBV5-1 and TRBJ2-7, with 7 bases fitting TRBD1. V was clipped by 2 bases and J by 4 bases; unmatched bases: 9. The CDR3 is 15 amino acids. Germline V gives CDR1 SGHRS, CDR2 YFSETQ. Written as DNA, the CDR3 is TGCGCCAGCAGCTTCTTCGCGACAGGGTTGTACGAGCAGTACTTC. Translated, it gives CASSFFATGLYEQYF. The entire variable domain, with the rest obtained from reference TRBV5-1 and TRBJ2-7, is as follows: KAGVTQTPRYLIKTRGQQVTLSCSPISGHRSVSWYQQTPGQGLQFLFEYFSETQRNKGNFPGRFSGRQFSNSRSEMNVSTLELGDSALYLCASSFFATGLYEQYFGPGTRLTVT.

DNA of the CDR3: TGTGCCAGCAGCTTAGGGGCCTTAAACTCCTACAATGAGCAGTTCTTC. It specifies CASSLGALNSYNEQFF. V is TRBV7-9 and J is TRBJ2-1; D is undetermined. The CDR3 totals 16 residues. V was shortened by 1 base and J by 0 bases, with 10 bases between the two germline ends. Germline values: CDR1 SEHNR, CDR2 FQNEAQ (reference sequence).

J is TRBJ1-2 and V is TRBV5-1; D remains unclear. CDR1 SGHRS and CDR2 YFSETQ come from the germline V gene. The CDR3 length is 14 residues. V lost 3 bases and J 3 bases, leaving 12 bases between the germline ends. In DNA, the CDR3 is TGCGCCAGCAGCTCAGATAGCTCGCACTATGGCTACACCTTC. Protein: CASSSDSSHYGYTF.

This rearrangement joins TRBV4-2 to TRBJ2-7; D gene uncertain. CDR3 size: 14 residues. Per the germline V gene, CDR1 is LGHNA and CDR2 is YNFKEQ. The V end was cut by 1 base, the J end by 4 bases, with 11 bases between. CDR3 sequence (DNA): TGTGCCAGCAGCCAAGGAGGTCCTATGTACGAGCAGTACTTC. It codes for CASSQGGPMYEQYF.

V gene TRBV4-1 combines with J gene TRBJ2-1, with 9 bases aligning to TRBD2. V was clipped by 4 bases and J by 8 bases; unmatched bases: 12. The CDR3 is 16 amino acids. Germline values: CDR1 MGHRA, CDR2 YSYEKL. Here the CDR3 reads CASSPGVAGALDEQFF. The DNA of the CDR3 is TGCGCCAGCAGCCCCGGGGTAGCGGGGGCCCTAGATGAGCAGTTCTTC.

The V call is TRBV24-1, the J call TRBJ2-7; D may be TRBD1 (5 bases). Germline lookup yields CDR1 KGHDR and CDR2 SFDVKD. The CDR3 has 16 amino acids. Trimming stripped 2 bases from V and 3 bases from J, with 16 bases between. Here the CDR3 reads CATSDSIYRPDYEQYF. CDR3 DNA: TGTGCCACCAGTGATTCCATCTACAGGCCTGACTACGAGCAGTACTTC.

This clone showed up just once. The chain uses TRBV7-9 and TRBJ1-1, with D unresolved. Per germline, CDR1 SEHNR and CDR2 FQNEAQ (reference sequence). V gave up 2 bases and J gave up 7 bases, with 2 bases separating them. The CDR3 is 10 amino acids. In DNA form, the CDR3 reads TGTGCCAGCAGCTTACTTGAAGCTTTCTTT. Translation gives CASSLLEAFF.

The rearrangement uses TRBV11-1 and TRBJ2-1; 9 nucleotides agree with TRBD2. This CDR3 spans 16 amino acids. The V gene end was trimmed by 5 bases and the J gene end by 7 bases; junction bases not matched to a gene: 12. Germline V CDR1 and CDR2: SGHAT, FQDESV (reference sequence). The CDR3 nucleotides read TGTGCCAGCAGCCCACTAGGAGCGGGAGGAGGAAATGAGCAGTTCTTC. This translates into CASSPLGAGGGNEQFF.

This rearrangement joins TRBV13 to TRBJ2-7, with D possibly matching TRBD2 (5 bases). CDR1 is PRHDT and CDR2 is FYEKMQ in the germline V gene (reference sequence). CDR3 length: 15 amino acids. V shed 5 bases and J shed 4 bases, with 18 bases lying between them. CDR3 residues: CASSRGRYTNYEQYF. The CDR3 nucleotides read TGTGCCAGCAGCCGCGGGCGATATACGAATTACGAGCAGTACTTC.

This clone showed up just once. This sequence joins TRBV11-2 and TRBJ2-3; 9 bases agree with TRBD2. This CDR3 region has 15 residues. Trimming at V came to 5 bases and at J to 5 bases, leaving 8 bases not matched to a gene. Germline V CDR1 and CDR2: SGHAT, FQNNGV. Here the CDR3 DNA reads TGTGCCAGCAGCCCCTCTGGGCGGGGGGGAGATACGCAGTATTTT. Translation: CASSPSGRGGDTQYF.

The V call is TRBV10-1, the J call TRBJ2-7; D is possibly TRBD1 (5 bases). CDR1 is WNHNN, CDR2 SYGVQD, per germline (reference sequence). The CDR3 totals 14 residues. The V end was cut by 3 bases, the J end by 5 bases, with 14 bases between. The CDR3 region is CASSDGGASDEQYF. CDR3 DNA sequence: TGCGCCAGCAGTGACGGTGGGGCCTCGGACGAGCAGTACTTC.

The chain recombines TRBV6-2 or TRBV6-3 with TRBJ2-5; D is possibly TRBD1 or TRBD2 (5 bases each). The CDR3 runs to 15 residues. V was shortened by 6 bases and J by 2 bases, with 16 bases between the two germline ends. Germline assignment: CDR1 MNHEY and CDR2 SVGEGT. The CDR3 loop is CASSHLGTTQETQYF. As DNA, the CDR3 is TGTGCCAGCAGCCACCTAGGGACGACACAAGAGACCCAGTACTTC.